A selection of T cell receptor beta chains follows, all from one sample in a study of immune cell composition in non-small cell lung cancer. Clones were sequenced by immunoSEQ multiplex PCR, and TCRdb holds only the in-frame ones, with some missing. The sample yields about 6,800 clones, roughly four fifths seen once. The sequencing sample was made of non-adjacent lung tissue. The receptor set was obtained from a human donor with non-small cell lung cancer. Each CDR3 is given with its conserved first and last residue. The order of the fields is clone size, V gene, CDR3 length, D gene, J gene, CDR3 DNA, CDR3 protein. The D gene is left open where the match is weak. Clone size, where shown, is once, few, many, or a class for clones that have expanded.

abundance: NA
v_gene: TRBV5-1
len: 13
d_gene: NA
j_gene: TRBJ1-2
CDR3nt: TGCGCCAGCAGCTCCTCAGGGGTCTATGGCTACACCTTC
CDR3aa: CASSSSGVYGYTF

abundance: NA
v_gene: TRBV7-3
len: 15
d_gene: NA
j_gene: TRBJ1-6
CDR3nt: TGTGCCAGCAGCTTAGACGGGCCAAATAATTCACCCCTCCACTTT
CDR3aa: CASSLDGPNNSPLHF

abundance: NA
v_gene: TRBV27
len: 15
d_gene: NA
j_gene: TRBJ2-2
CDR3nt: TGTGCCAGCAGTTTATCGGTAGAGGGCACCGGGGAGCTGTTTTTT
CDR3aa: CASSLSVEGTGELFF

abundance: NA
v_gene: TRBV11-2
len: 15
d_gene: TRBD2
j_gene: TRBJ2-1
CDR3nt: TGTGCCAGCAGCCTTAGCGGGGGGCCGAACAATGAGCAGTTCTTC
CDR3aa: CASSLSGGPNNEQFF

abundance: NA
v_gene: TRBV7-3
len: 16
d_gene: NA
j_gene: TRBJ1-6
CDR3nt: TGTGCCAGCAGCCGGGAGGGGGGGACTAATAATTCACCCCTCCACTTT
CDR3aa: CASSREGGTNNSPLHF

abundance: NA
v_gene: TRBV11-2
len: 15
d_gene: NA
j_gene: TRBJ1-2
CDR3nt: TGTGCCAGCAGCTTAGCGCGGAGATTCAACTATGGCTACACCTTC
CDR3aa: CASSLARRFNYGYTF

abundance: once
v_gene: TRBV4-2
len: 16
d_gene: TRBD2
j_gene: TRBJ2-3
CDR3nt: TGTGCCAGCAGCCAAGATCGACTAGCGGATACAGATACGCAGTATTTT
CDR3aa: CASSQDRLADTDTQYF

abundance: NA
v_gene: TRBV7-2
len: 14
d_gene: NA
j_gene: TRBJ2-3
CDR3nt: TGTGCCAGCAGCTCCCCGACAGGTTCAGATACGCAGTATTTT
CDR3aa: CASSSPTGSDTQYF

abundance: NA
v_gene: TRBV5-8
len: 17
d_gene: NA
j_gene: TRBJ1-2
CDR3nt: TGTGCCAGCAGCTGGAGACTGAGGGACAAATTAAACTATGGCTACACCTTC
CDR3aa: CASSWRLRDKLNYGYTF

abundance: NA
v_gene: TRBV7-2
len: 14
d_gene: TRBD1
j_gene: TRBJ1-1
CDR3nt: TGTGCCAGCAGCCACGGGACAGTGAACACTGAAGCTTTCTTT
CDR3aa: CASSHGTVNTEAFF

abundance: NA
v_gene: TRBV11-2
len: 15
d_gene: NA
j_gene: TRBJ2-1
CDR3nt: TGTGCCAGCAGCTTAGCGGGTCTGGAAGACGATGAGCAGTTCTTC
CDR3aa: CASSLAGLEDDEQFF

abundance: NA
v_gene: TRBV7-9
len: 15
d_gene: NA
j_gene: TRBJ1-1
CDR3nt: TGTGCCAGCAGCTTAGACCGGGTGCCGAACACTGAAGCTTTCTTT
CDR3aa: CASSLDRVPNTEAFF

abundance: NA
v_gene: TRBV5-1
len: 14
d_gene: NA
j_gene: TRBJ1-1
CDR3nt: TGCGCCAGCAGCTTGCTGGACTCGAACACTGAAGCTTTCTTT
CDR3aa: CASSLLDSNTEAFF

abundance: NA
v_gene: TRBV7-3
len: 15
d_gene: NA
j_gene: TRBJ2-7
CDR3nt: TGTGCCAGCAGCTCTTCCGGGAGTAGAGGCCACGAGCAGTACTTC
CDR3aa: CASSSSGSRGHEQYF

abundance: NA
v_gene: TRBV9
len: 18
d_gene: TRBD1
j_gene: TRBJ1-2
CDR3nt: TGTGCCAGCAGCGTAGCTCGGGTCCCCGGGACAGGGGAGCTTGGCTACACCTTC
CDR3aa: CASSVARVPGTGELGYTF

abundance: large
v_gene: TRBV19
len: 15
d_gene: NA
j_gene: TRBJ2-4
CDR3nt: TGTGCCAGTAGTATAGCACTAGCCAAGGTGGACATTCAGTACTTC
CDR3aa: CASSIALAKVDIQYF

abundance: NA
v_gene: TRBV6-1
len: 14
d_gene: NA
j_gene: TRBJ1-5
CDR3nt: TGTGCCAGCAGTGAATCAGGGTCAGATCAGCCCCAGCATTTT
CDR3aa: CASSESGSDQPQHF

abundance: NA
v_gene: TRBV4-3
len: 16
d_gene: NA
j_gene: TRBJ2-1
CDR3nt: TGCGCCAGCAGCCAAGACCCTTTAACCAAAGTCAATGAGCAGTTCTTC
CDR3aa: CASSQDPLTKVNEQFF

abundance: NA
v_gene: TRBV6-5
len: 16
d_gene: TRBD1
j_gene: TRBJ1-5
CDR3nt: TGTGCCAGCAGTTCCTGGGGGACAGGGGACAATCAGCCCCAGCATTTT
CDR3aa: CASSSWGTGDNQPQHF

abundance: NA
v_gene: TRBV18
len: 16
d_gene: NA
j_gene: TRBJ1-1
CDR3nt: TGTGCCAGCTCACTACGGAAGGTGGAAGGGCACACTGAAGCTTTCTTT
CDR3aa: CASSLRKVEGHTEAFF

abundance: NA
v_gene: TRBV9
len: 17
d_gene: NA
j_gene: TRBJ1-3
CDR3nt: TGTGCCAGCAGCGTAGGGACAGCCGGAAACTCTGGAAACACCATATATTTT
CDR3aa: CASSVGTAGNSGNTIYF

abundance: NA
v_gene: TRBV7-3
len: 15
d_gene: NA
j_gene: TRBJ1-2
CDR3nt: TGTGCCAGCAGCCCCTCCGGGACCGGACTCTATGGCTACACCTTC
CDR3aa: CASSPSGTGLYGYTF

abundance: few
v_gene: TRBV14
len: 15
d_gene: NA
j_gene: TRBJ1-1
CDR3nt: TGTGCCAGCAGCCTGACTCCAGAATCATACACTGAAGCTTTCTTT
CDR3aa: CASSLTPESYTEAFF

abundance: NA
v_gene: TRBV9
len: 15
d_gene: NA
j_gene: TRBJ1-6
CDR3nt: TGTGCCAGCAGCCCAGCCCCGGAATCCGTTTCACCCCTCCACTTT
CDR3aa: CASSPAPESVSPLHF

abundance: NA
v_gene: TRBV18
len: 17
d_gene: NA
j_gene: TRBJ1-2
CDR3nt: TGTGCCAGCTCACCACCGACAGCCGACGTAACTAACTATGGCTACACCTTC
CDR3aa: CASSPPTADVTNYGYTF

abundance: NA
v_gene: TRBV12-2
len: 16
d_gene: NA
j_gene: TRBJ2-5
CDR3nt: TGTGCAAGTCGCTTAAAGGACAGGGGGCGGCGAGAGACCCAGTACTTC
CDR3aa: CASRLKDRGRRETQYF

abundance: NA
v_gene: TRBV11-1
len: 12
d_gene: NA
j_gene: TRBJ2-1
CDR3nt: TGTGCCAGCAGCTACGAAAACCCGGAGCAGTTCTTC
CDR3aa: CASSYENPEQFF

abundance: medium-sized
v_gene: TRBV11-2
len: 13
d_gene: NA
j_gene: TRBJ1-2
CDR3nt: TGTGCCAGCAGCTTACCGACCCCTAGAGGCTACACCTTC
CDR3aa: CASSLPTPRGYTF

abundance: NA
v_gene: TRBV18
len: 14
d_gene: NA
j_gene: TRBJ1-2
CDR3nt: TGTGCCAGCTCACCAGAAGAGGGGACCTATGGCTACACCTTC
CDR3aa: CASSPEEGTYGYTF

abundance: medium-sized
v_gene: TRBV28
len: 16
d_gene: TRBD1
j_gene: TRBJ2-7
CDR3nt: TGTGCCAGCAGTTCCACGCCCGGGACAGGGTCAGGCGAGCAGTACTTC
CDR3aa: CASSSTPGTGSGEQYF

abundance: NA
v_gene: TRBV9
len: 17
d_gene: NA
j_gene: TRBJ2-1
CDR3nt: TGTGCCAGCAGCGCAGAGGGCGCCGGGCCTACCGGCAATGAGCAGTTCTTC
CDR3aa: CASSAEGAGPTGNEQFF

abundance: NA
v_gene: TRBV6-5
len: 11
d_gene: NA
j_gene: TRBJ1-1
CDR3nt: TGTGCCAGCAGTCAAGGGACAGAAGCTTTCTTT
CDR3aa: CASSQGTEAFF

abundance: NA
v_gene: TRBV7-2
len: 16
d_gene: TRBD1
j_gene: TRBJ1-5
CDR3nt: TGTGCCAGCAGCTTAGTGGGGGGACAGGGGAAACAGCCCCAGCATTTT
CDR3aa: CASSLVGGQGKQPQHF

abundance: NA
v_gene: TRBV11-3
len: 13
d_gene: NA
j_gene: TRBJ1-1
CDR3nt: TGTGCCAGCAGCTTAGTCGAGAACACTGAAGCTTTCTTT
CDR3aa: CASSLVENTEAFF

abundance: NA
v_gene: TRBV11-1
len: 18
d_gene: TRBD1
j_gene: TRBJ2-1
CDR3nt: TGTGCCAGCAACAGCGAGGACAGGGGGTATCGTTCCTACAATGAGCAGTTCTTC
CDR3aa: CASNSEDRGYRSYNEQFF

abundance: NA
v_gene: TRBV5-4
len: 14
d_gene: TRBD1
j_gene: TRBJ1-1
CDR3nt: TGTGCCAGCAGCTTTAAGGGGGCGCACGCTGAAGCTTTCTTT
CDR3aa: CASSFKGAHAEAFF

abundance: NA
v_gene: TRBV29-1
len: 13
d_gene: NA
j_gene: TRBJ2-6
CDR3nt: TGCAGCGCCGAAAGGGTTGGGGCCAACGTCCTGACTTTC
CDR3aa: CSAERVGANVLTF

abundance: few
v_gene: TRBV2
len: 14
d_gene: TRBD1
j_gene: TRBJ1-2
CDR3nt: TGTGCCAGCCGGGGACAGGGCGGTTGGAACGGCTACACCTTC
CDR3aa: CASRGQGGWNGYTF

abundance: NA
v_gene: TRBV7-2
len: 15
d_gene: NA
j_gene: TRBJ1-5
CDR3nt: TGTGCCAGCAGCTTAGGCAGCTATAGCAATCAGCCCCAGCATTTT
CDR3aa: CASSLGSYSNQPQHF

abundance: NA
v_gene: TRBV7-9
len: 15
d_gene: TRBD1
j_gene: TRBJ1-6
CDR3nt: TGTGCCAGCAGCTTGACAGGGGGGTATAATTCACCCCTCCACTTT
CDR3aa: CASSLTGGYNSPLHF

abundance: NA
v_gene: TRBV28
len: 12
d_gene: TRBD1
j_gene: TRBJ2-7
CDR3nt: TGTGCCAGCGGGACAGGACCCTACGAGCAGTACTTC
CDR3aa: CASGTGPYEQYF

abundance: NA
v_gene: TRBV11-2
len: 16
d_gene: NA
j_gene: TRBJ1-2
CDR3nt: TGTGCCAGCAGACCCTTAAATACGGGGAGGTTATATGGCTACACCTTC
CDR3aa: CASRPLNTGRLYGYTF

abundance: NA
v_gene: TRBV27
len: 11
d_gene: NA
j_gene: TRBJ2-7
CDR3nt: TGTGCCAGCAGGGACACCTACGAGCAGTACTTC
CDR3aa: CASRDTYEQYF